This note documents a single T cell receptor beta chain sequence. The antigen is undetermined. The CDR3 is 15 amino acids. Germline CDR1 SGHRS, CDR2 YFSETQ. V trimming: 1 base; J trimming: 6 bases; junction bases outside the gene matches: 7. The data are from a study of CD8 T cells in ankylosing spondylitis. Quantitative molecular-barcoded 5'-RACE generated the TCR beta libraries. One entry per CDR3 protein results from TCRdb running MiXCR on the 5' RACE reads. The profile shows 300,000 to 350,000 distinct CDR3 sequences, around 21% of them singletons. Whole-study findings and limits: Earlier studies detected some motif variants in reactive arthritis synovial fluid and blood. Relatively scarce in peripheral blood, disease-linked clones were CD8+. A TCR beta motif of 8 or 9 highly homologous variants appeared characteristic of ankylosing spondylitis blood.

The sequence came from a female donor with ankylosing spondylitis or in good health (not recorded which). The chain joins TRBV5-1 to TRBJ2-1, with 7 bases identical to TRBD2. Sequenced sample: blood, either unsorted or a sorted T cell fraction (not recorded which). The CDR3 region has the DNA TGCGCCAGCAGCTTGCGTCTAGCGGACTCCAATGAGCAGTTCTTC. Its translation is CASSLRLADSNEQFF.